This TCR beta chain was recovered during a study of identical twins. Between the trimmed V and J ends, which lost 1 base and 5 bases, there was a span of 12 bases. The CDR3 is 14 amino acids. Per the germline V gene, CDR1 is DFQATT and CDR2 is SNEGSKA (reference sequence). This clonotype was seen many times. TCRdb itself ran the 5' RACE reads through MiXCR, one entry per CDR3 protein. The sample lists hundreds of thousands of distinct CDR3 sequences, more than 6.5% occurring once. This sample was shared with a second study, whose subject was yellow fever vaccine responses in identical twins.

J is TRBJ2-1 and V is TRBV20-1, with D possibly being TRBD1 (5 bases). The sequencing sample was made of memory (CD45RO+) T cells sorted from blood. This sequence was found in a woman younger than 35 in good health. The CDR3 loop is CSARARANHNEQFF. In nucleotides, the CDR3 is TGCAGTGCTAGAGCCAGGGCAAACCACAATGAGCAGTTCTTC.